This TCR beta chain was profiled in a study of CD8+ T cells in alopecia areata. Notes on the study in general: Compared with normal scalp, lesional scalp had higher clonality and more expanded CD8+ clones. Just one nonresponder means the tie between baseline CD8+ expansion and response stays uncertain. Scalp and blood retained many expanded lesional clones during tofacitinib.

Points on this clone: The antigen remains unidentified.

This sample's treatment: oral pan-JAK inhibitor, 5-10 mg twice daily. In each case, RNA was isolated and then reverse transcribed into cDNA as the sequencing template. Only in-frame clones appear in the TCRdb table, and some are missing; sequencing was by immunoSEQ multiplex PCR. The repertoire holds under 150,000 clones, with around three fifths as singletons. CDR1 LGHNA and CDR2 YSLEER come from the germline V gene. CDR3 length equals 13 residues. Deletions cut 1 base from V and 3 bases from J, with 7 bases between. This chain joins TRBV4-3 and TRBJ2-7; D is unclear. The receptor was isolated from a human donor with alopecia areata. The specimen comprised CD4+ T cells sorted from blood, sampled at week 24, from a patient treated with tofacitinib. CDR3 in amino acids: CASSQGRVYEQYF. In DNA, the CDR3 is TGCGCCAGCAGCCAAGGACGGGTCTACGAGCAGTACTTC.